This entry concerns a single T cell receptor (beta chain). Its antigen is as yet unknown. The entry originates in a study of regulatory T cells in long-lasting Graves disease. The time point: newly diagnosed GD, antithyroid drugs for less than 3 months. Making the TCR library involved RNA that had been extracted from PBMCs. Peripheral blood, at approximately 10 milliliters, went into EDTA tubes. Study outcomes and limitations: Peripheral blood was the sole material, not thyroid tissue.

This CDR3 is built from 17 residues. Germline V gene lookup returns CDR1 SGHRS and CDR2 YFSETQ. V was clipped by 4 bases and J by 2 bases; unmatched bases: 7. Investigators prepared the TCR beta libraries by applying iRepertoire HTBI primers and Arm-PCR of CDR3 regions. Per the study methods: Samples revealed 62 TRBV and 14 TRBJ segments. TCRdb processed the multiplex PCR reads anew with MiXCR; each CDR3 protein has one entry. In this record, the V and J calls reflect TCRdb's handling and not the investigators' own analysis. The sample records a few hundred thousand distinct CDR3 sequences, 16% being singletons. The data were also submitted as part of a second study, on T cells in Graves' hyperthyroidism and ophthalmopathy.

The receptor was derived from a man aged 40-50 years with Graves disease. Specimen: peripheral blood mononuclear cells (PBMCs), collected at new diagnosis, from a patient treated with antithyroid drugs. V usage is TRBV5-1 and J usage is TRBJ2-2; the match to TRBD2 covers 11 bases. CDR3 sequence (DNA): TGCGCCAGCAGCGTCTCTACTAGCGGGGGTAACACCGGGGAGCTGTTTTTT. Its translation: CASSVSTSGGNTGELFF.